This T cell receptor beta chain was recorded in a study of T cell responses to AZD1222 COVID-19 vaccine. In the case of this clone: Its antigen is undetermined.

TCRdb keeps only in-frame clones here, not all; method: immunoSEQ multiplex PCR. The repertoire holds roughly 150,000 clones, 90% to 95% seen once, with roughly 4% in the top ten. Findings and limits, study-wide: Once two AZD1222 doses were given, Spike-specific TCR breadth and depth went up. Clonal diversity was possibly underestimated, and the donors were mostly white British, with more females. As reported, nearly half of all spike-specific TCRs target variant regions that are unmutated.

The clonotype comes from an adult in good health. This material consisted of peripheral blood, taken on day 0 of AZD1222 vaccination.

The CDR3 DNA reads TGTGCCAGCAGCTTAGGGAGAGGGGGTAACTATGGCTACACCTTC. Protein product: CASSLGRGGNYGYTF. This chain connects TRBV7-8 to TRBJ1-2, with a tentative D call TRBD1 (6 bases). Trimming shortened V by 1 base and J by 1 base, and 10 bases separated the two germline ends. Germline V lookup: CDR1 SGHVS, CDR2 FQNEAQ. The CDR3 runs 15 residues.